This T cell receptor beta chain was identified in a study of PD-1 blockade in classical Hodgkin lymphoma. Regarding the study as a whole: Why the repertoires differ is still unclear, perhaps disease activity or prior therapy.

About this clone itself: Its target is unknown.

TCRdb keeps only in-frame clones here, not all; method: immunoSEQ multiplex PCR. The sample records under 80,000 clones, over 85% being singletons. Time point denoted: newly diagnosed, previously untreated cHL patient sample. Sequencing input: peripheral blood mononuclear cells (PBMCs). This receptor was identified in a human donor with classical Hodgkin lymphoma.

This chain's CDR3 is CASSPDTTVSNEQFF. CDR3 bases: TGTGCCAGCAGTCCTGACACAACGGTATCAAATGAGCAGTTCTTC. The chain has TRBV2 and TRBJ2-1, with D uncertain. CDR3 length: 15 residues. Germline-derived CDR1 and CDR2 are SNHLY and FYNNEI. V lost 5 bases to trimming and J lost 7 bases, with 18 bases between them.